The clone carrying this T cell receptor beta chain was seen a handful of times. As yet, its antigen is unknown. One entry per CDR3 protein results from TCRdb running MiXCR on the 5' RACE reads. The sample includes about 340,000 distinct CDR3 sequences, roughly 8.7% seen only once; the top ten take 15% to 20%. The sample comes from a study of T cells after yellow fever vaccination. Study at large: Preparing low-cell-number fractions relied on SMART-Seq v4 Ultra Low Input. The study, taken as a whole, reports: Overall, a small share of clonotypes was seen in both CD4 and CD8 compartments. Most primary-vaccination clones reappeared after the booster (approximately 96% CD4, roughly 88% CD8).

Sequencing used PBMCs, obtained on the day of the first yellow fever vaccination. The receptor was isolated from a man aged 18 to 30 who received the YFV17D yellow fever vaccine.

The DNA for the CDR3 is TGCGCCAGCAGACGACAGGGGGCCTCAGATACGCAGTATTTT. It codes for CASRRQGASDTQYF. J is TRBJ2-3 and V is TRBV5-1; 10 bases map to TRBD1. The CDR3 is 14 residues long. CDR1 is SGHRS and CDR2 is YFSETQ in the germline V gene. J was trimmed by 4 bases and V by 5 bases; bases with no gene match: 4.